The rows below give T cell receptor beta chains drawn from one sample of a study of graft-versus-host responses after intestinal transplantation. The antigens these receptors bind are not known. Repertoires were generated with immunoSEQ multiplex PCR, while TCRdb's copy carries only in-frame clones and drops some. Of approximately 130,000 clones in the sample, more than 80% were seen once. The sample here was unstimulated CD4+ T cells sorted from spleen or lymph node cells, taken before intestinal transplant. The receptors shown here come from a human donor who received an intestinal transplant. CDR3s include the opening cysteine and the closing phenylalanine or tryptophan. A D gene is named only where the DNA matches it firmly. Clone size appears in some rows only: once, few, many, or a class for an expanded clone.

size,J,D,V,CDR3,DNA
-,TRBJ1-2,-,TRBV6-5,CASSYGGERFYGYTF,TGTGCCAGCAGTTACGGTGGGGAAAGATTCTATGGCTACACCTTC
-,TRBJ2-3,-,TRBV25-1,CASIAMGTDTQYF,TGTGCCAGCATAGCGATGGGAACAGATACGCAGTATTTT
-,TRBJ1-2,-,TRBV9,CASSASDGLKWYYGYTF,TGTGCCAGCAGCGCATCGGACGGACTTAAGTGGTACTATGGCTACACCTTC
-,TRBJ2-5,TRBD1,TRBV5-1,CASSTLGTGGETQYF,TGCGCCAGCAGTACCCTGGGGACAGGAGGGGAGACCCAGTACTTC
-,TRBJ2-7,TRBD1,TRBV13,CASSPGQGFYEQYF,TGTGCCAGCAGCCCAGGACAGGGGTTCTACGAGCAGTACTTC
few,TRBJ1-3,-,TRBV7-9,CASSFGNTIYF,TGTGCCAGCAGTTTTGGCAACACCATATATTTT
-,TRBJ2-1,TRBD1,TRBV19,CASSHGGQGVRHEQFF,TGTGCCAGTAGTCACGGAGGACAGGGTGTTCGTCATGAGCAGTTCTTC
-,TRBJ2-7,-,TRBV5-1,CASRGYSYEQYF,TGCGCCAGCAGGGGGTACTCCTACGAGCAGTACTTC
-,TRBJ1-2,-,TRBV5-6,CASSYELTTFYGYTF,TGTGCCAGCAGCTATGAGTTGACAACATTCTATGGCTACACCTTC
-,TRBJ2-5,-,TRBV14,CASSQEATSQETQYF,TGTGCCAGCAGCCAAGAGGCGACCTCTCAAGAGACCCAGTACTTC
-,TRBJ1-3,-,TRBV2,CASRKRMKGGENTIYF,TGTGCCAGCAGGAAAAGGATGAAAGGGGGGGAAAACACCATATATTTT
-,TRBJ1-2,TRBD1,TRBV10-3,CAISELGQGTGGYTF,TGTGCCATCAGTGAGTTGGGACAGGGTACTGGCGGCTACACCTTC